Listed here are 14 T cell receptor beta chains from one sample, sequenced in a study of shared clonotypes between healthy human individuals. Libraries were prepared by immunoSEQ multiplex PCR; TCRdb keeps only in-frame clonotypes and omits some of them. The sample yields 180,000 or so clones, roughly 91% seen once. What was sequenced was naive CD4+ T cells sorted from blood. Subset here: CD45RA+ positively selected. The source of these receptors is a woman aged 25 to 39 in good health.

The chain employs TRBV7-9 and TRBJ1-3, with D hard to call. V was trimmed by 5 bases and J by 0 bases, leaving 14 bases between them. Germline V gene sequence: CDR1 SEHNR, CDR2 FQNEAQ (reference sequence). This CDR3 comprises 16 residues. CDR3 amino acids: CASSQRGSTSGNTIYF. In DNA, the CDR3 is TGTGCCAGCAGCCAGCGGGGAAGCACCTCTGGAAACACCATATATTTT.

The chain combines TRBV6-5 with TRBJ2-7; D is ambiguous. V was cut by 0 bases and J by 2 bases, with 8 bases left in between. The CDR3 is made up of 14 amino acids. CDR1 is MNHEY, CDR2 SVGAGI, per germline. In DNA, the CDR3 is TGTGCCAGCAGTTACTCAAGTGAAACCTACGAGCAGTACTTC. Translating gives CASSYSSETYEQYF.

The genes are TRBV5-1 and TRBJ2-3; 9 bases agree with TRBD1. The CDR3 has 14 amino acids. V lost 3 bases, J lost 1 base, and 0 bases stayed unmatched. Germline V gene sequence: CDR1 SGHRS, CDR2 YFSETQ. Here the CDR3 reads CASSWTGGTDTQYF. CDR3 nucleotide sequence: TGCGCCAGCAGCTGGACAGGGGGCACAGATACGCAGTATTTT.

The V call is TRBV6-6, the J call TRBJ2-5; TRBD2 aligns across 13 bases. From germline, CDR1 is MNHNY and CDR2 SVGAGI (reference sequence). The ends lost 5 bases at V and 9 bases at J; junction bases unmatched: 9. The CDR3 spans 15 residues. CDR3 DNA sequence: TGTGCCAGCAGTAGCCCGACTAGCGGGAGGAGTGCCCAGTACTTC. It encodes CASSSPTSGRSAQYF.

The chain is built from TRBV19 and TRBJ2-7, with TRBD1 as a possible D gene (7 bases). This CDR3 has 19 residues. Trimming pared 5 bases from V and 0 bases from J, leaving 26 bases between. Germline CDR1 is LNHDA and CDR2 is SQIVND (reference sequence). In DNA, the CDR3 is TGTGCCAGTAGTTCAATGACAGGGACTCAACCCCCATACTCCTACGAGCAGTACTTC. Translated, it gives CASSSMTGTQPPYSYEQYF. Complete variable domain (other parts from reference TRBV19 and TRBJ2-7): DGGITQSPKYLFRKEGQNVTLSCEQNLNHDAMYWYRQDPGQGLRLIYYSQIVNDFQKGDIAEGYSVSREKKESFPLTVTSAQKNPTAFYLCASSSMTGTQPPYSYEQYFGPGTRLTVT.

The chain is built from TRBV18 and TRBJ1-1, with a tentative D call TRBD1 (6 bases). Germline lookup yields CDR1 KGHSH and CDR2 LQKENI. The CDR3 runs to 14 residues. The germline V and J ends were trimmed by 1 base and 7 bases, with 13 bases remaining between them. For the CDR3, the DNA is TGTGCCAGCTCACCACGGCAGGGGCTGGTTGAAGCTTTCTTT. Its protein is CASSPRQGLVEAFF. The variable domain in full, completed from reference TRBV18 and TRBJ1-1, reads NAGVMQNPRHLVRRRGQEARLRCSPMKGHSHVYWYRQLPEEGLKFMVYLQKENIIDESGMPKERFSAEFPKEGPSILRIQQVVRGDSAAYFCASSPRQGLVEAFFGQGTRLTVV.

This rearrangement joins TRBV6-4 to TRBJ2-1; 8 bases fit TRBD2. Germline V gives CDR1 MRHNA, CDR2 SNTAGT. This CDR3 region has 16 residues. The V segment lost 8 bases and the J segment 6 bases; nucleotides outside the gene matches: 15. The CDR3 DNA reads TGTGCCAGCCGGAGGAATAGCGGGATTCCTTCCAATGAGCAGTTCTTC. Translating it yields CASRRNSGIPSNEQFF.

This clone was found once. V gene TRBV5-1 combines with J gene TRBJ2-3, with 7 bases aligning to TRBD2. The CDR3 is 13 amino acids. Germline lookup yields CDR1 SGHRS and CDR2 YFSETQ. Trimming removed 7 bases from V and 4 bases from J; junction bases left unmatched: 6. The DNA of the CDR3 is TGCGCCAGCCGGGCGGGAGTTGCAGATACGCAGTATTTT. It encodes CASRAGVADTQYF.

CDR3: CASLGLAGGNEQFF. The CDR3 nucleotides are TGTGCCAGCCTTGGACTAGCGGGAGGTAATGAGCAGTTCTTC. The J gene is TRBJ2-1, the V gene TRBV6-6; TRBD2 aligns across 14 bases. Germline V CDR1 and CDR2: MNHNY, SVGAGI (reference sequence). This CDR3 region has 14 residues. The V segment lost 8 bases and the J segment 7 bases; nucleotides outside the gene matches: 4.

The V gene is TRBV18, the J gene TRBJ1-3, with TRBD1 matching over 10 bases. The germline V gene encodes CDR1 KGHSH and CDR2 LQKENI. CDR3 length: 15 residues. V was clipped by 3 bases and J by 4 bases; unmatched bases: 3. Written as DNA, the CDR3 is TGTGCCAGCTCACCCGACAGGGGGCAAGGAAACACCATATATTTT. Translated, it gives CASSPDRGQGNTIYF.

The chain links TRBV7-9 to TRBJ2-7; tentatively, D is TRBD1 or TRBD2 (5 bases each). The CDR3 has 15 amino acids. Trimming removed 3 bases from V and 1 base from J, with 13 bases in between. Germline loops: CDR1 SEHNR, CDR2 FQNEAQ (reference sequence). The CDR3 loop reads CASSLGEGASYEQYF. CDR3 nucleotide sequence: TGTGCCAGCAGCTTGGGGGAAGGCGCTTCCTACGAGCAGTACTTC.

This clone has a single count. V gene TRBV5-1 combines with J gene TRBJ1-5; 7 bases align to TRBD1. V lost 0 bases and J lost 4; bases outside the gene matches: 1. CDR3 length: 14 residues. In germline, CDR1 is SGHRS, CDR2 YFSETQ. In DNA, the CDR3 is TGCGCCAGCAGCTTGGCGGGACAGAATCAGCCCCAGCATTTT. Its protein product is CASSLAGQNQPQHF.

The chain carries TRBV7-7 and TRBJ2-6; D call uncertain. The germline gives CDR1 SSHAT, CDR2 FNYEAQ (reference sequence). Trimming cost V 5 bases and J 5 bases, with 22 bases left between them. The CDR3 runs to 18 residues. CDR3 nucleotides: TGTGCCAGCAGCACCAGCATAGTGCCACAAAGTCGGGCCAACGTCCTGACTTTC. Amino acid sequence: CASSTSIVPQSRANVLTF.

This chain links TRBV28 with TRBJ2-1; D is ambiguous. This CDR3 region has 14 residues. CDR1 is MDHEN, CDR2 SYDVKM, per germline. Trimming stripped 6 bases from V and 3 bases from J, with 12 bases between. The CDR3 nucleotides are TGTGCCAGCAGCCCCCACCGGAACTACAATGAGCAGTTCTTC. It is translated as CASSPHRNYNEQFF. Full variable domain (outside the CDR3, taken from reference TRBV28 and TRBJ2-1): DVKVTQSSRYLVKRTGEKVFLECVQDMDHENMFWYRQDPGLGLRLIYFSYDVKMKEKGDIPEGYSVSREKKERFSLILESASTNQTSMYLCASSPHRNYNEQFFGPGTRLTVL.